This TCR beta chain was found in a study of CD8+ T cells in alopecia areata. Whole-study context: In an open-label trial, patients got 5 to 10 mg tofacitinib twice daily. Study outcomes and limitations: Significant decreases in scalp clonality and expanded CD8+ clones followed tofacitinib treatment.

Treatment in this sample: oral pan-JAK inhibitor, 5-10 mg twice daily. As part of sample collection, lesional scalp punch biopsies and peripheral blood were taken from alopecia areata patients. RNA was extracted and reverse transcribed into cDNA as the sequencing template. The method was immunoSEQ multiplex PCR; TCRdb's version includes in-frame clones alone and lacks a portion of them. Altogether about 200,000 clones are present, roughly 60% being singletons, with the ten largest covering roughly 5.8%. For this clone: What it binds is unknown.

Trimming cost V 1 base and J 0 bases, with 10 bases left between them. Germline lookup yields CDR1 LNHNV and CDR2 YYDKDF (reference sequence). CDR3 size: 15 residues. The sequenced sample was CD4+ T cells sorted from blood, obtained at week 24, from a patient treated with tofacitinib. The V call is TRBV15, the J call TRBJ2-7, with D possibly being TRBD1 (6 bases). This clonotype was obtained from a human donor with alopecia areata. DNA of the CDR3: TGTGCCACCAGCAGAGGAGGGGGAGACTCCTACGAGCAGTACTTC. Translating gives CATSRGGGDSYEQYF.